This T cell receptor beta chain was found in a study of regulatory T cells in long-lasting Graves disease. This clonotype came up many times. Its target is unknown. iRepertoire HTBI primers and Arm-PCR of CDR3 regions built TCR beta libraries. MiXCR was run by TCRdb on the multiplex PCR reads, yielding one entry per CDR3 protein. The repertoire includes over 450,000 distinct CDR3 sequences, around 11% of them detected once, and roughly 8.2% sits in the top ten. Study findings and constraints: Among the persistent patients, 2,500 to 3,500 public clonotypes were shared, more than the 850 to 1,000 shared among new patients.

Time point defined: newly diagnosed GD, antithyroid drugs for less than 3 months. There was RNA extracted from PBMCs, and the TCR library was made from it. V was clipped by 9 bases and J by 1 base, with 18 bases between them. The CDR3 contains 15 residues. CDR1 is MNHEY, CDR2 SMNVEV, per germline (reference sequence). This sample also appeared in a second study, on T cells in Graves' hyperthyroidism and ophthalmopathy. In that study: Uncontrolled infection, other autoimmune disease, pregnancy and lactation each barred patients from inclusion. HTBI primers were the set used in a first-round RT-PCR of the TCR CDR3.

The origin of this receptor is a woman aged 25-40 years with Graves disease. This chain connects TRBV27 to TRBJ1-1; TRBD1 is a possible D gene (5 bases). The sequencing here drew on peripheral blood mononuclear cells (PBMCs), taken at new diagnosis, from a patient treated with antithyroid drugs. CDR3 region: CASAMIWDGNTEAFF. In DNA, the CDR3 is TGTGCCAGTGCCATGATCTGGGACGGGAACACTGAAGCTTTCTTT.